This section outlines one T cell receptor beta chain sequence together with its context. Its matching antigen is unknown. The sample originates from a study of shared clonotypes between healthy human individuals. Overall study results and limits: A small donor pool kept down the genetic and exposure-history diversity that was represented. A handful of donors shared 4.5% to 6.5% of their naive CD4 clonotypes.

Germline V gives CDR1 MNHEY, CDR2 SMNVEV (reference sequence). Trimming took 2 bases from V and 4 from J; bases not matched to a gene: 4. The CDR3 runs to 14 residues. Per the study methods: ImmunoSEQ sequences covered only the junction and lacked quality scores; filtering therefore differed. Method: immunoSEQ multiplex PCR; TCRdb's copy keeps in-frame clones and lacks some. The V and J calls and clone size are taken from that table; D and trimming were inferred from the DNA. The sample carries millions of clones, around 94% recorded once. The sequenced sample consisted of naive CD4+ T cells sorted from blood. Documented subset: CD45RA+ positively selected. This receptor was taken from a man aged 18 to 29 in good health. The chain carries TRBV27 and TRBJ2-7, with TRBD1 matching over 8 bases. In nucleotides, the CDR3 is TGTGCCAGCAGTTTACAGGGGGCGCATTACGAGCAGTACTTC. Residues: CASSLQGAHYEQYF.